This T cell receptor beta chain was sequenced for a study of blood T cell repertoires in COVID-19. Method: immunoSEQ multiplex PCR; TCRdb's copy keeps in-frame clones and lacks some. The sample consists of about 300,000 clones, 75% to 90% of them appearing once. Enrolled through a virtual design, the participants were between 18 and 89 years of age and came from about two dozen US areas. Cohort allocation depended upon clinical history that participants reported. V was shortened by 8 bases and J by 0 bases, with 13 bases between the two germline ends. The CDR3 runs to 15 residues. Germline V gene data show CDR1 as MNHEY and CDR2 as SVGAGI.

Material: PBMCs or T cells enriched from blood (not recorded which). The sequence was obtained from a young man who had recovered from COVID-19. This chain uses TRBV6-5 with TRBJ2-2; D not resolved. CDR3 sequence (DNA): TGTGCCAGCCTCATGCAGGCCGCGAACACCGGGGAGCTGTTTTTT. Amino acid sequence: CASLMQAANTGELFF.